The subject of this entry is one TCR beta chain. V was clipped by 6 bases and J by 7 bases; unmatched bases: 9. CDR1 DFQATT and CDR2 SNEGSKA come from the germline V gene (reference sequence). The CDR3 is made up of 13 amino acids. The sample comes from a study of CD8+CD57+ T cells in acquired aplastic anemia. Genomic DNA, the template, was used for profiling of the TCR beta VDJ and CDR3. A single record per CDR3 protein comes from TCRdb applying MiXCR to the reads. The sample holds 89,000 or so distinct CDR3 sequences, 55% to 75% seen once. All sequencing subjects had displayed CD8+CD57+ cell expansion on flow cytometry. Therapy had not been given to patients before blood sampling.

The sequenced material came from sorted CD4+, CD8+, or CD8+CD57+ T cells (not recorded which) from PBMCs. This TCR derives from a human donor with aplastic anemia. V gene TRBV20-1 combines with J gene TRBJ2-7, with TRBD2 identical over 10 bases. In nucleotides, the CDR3 is TGCAGTGCAACCAGCGGGAGGGCCGAGGAGCAGTACTTC. It translates to CSATSGRAEEQYF.